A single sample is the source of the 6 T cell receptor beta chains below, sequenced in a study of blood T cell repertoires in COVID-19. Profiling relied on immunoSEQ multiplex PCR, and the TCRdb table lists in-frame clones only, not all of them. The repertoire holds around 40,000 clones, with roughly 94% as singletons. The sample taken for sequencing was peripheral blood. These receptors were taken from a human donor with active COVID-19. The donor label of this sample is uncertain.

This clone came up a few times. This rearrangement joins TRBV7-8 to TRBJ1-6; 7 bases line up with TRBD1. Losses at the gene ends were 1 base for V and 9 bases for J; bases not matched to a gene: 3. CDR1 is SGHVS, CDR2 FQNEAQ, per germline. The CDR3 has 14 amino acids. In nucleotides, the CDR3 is TGTGCCAGCAGCTTAGGACAGGGTCCTTCACCCCTCCACTTT. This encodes CASSLGQGPSPLHF.

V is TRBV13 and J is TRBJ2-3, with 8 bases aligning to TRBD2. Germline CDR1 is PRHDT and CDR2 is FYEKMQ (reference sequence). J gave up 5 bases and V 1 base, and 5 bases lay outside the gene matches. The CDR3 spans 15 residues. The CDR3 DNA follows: TGTGCCAGCAGCTTAGACGCGGGGGGTGTAGATACGCAGTATTTT. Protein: CASSLDAGGVDTQYF.

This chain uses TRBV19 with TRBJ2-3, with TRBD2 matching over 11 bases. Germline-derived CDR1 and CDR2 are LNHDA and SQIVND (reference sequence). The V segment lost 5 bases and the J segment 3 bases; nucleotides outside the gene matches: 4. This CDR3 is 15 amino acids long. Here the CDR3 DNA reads TGTGCCAGTAGTCCGGGACTAGCGGTAACAGATACGCAGTATTTT. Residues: CASSPGLAVTDTQYF.

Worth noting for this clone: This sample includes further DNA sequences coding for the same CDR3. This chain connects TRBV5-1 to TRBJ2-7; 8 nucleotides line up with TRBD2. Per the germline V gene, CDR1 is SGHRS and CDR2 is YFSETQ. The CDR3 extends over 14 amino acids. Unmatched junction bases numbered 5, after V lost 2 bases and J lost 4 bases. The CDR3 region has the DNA TGCGCCAGCAGCTTAGCGGGAGTGGCATACGAGCAGTACTTC. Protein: CASSLAGVAYEQYF.

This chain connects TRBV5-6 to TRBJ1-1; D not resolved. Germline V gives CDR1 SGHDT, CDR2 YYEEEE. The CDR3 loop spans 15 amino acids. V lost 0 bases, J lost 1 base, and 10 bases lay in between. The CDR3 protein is CASSLEQLTNTEAFF. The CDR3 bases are TGTGCCAGCAGCTTGGAGCAACTTACGAACACTGAAGCTTTCTTT.

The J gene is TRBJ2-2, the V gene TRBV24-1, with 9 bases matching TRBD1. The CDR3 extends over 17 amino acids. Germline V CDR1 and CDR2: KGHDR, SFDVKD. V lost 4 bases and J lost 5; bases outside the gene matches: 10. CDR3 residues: CATSDLTGGGSTGELFF. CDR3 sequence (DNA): TGTGCCACCAGTGACCTCACAGGGGGCGGAAGTACCGGGGAGCTGTTTTTT.